This T cell receptor (beta chain) was documented in a study of T cell changes during pregnancy in multiple sclerosis. Sequenced by immunoSEQ multiplex PCR; TCRdb stores in-frame clones only, minus some. This sample has 75,000 to 95,000 clones, with roughly 90% found just once. The sequence derives from a female donor with multiple sclerosis, enrolled in a pregnancy study. The source was peripheral blood, collected in the first trimester of pregnancy.

In nucleotides, the CDR3 is TGTGCCAGCAGCGTAGGACTAGCGGGAGGACCGAACACCGGGGAGCTGTTTTTT. Protein sequence: CASSVGLAGGPNTGELFF. The chain employs TRBV9 and TRBJ2-2, with 13 bases aligning to TRBD2. Germline CDR1 and CDR2: SGDLS and YYNGEE. The CDR3 has 18 amino acids. The ends lost 0 bases at V and 0 bases at J; junction bases unmatched: 2.